What follows describes a single T cell receptor (beta chain). This CDR3 spans 15 amino acids. Trimming removed 2 bases from V and 7 bases from J, with 17 bases in between. Germline V CDR1 and CDR2: SGHTA, FQGTGA. This sample is part of a study of blood T cell repertoires in COVID-19. On the study more broadly: Acute-phase and convalescent COVID-19 samples originated in the United States, Italy and Spain.

Original processing methods: Reference gene primer amplification yielded estimated nucleated cell counts. Produced via immunoSEQ multiplex PCR; TCRdb's table is partial and in-frame only. V and J calls and clone size come straight from that table; D and trimming were deduced from the DNA. The table has approximately 250,000 clones, approximately 80% seen once. What was sequenced was peripheral blood. This receptor was obtained from a woman aged 45-65 years with acute or convalescent COVID-19. The chain links TRBV7-3 to TRBJ2-5, with a tentative D call TRBD1 (7 bases). In nucleotides, the CDR3 is TGTGCCAGCAGCTTATTTTACTCCAGGGGGGTGACCCAGTACTTC. Encoded protein: CASSLFYSRGVTQYF. Combining the CDR3 with reference TRBV7-3 and TRBJ2-5 gives the whole variable domain GAGVSQTPSNKVTEKGKYVELRCDPISGHTALYWYRQSLGQGPEFLIYFQGTGAADDSGLPNDRFFAVRPEGSVSTLKIQRTERGDSAVYLCASSLFYSRGVTQYFGPGTRLLVL.